This is a list of T cell receptor beta chains from one sample in a study of identifying expanded T cells in peripheral blood. TCRdb keeps only in-frame clones here, not all; method: immunoSEQ multiplex PCR. The sample has approximately 83,000 clones; 70% to 90% are singletons. The sample consisted of blood. The origin of the receptors is a person between 18 and 70 years old in good health. CDR3s leave out the opening cysteine and the closing phenylalanine or tryptophan. The D gene is left open where the match is weak.

ASSRRQGADRGPF	TRBV7-2	TRBJ2-2	TRBD1
AWSIGGGTTEAF	TRBV30	TRBJ1-1	NA
ASQIIFPGELF	TRBV6-1	TRBJ2-2	NA
ASSQAITAGGEAF	TRBV4-1	TRBJ1-1	NA
ASSLIQGPGAKNIQY	TRBV7-8	TRBJ2-4	NA
ASSYRVGVGGYT	TRBV6-6	TRBJ1-2	NA
ASSYSRSSETQY	TRBV6-5	TRBJ2-5	NA
ASSRGQGASLKELF	TRBV7-9	TRBJ1-4	TRBD1
ATETHYEQY	TRBV6-5	TRBJ2-7	NA
ASSGTGGRQPQH	TRBV2	TRBJ1-5	TRBD1
ASSPGTVAYEQY	TRBV5-1	TRBJ2-7	TRBD1
ASSILASFYNEQF	TRBV9	TRBJ2-1	NA
ASRDGHRQGRIQETQY	TRBV6-4	TRBJ2-5	TRBD1
ASSPDRTYEQY	TRBV5-4	TRBJ2-7	NA
AISESESGATGETQY	TRBV10-3	TRBJ2-5	TRBD2
SGSRQELTEAF	TRBV29-1	TRBJ1-1	NA
ASSPTQRAYGYT	TRBV6-5	TRBJ1-2	NA
ASEETSGEEQY	TRBV10-1	TRBJ2-7	TRBD2
SVGGTVEAF	TRBV29-1	TRBJ1-1	NA
ASSRLAGTDTQY	TRBV6-5	TRBJ2-3	TRBD2
ASTEQIYNSPLH	TRBV6-5	TRBJ1-6	NA
ASSGGRAGAYYGYT	TRBV6-6	TRBJ1-2	NA
ASSLVQAQETQY	TRBV5-5	TRBJ2-5	NA
ASSLSISSGGVYEQY	TRBV7-6	TRBJ2-7	TRBD2
ASRKGGMVNTEAF	TRBV19	TRBJ1-1	NA
ASRLEGTNEKLF	TRBV7-9	TRBJ1-4	NA
ATSSDREGGKLF	TRBV15	TRBJ1-4	TRBD1
AWSPQLGTL	TRBV30	TRBJ1-1	NA
ASSGDPGGALRTDTQY	TRBV6-4	TRBJ2-3	NA
ASSPGTQRVNQPQH	TRBV7-2	TRBJ1-5	NA
ASSSIWGSGETQY	TRBV6-6	TRBJ2-5	NA
ASSEVAGGRLNEKLF	TRBV6-1	TRBJ1-4	NA
ASSFGVKETQY	TRBV7-9	TRBJ2-5	NA
ASSGQGANSPLH	TRBV10-1	TRBJ1-6	TRBD1
ASAGRPNQPQH	TRBV19	TRBJ1-5	NA
ASSIRRTQNNEQF	TRBV11-2	TRBJ2-1	NA
ASKPGVSTDTQY	TRBV6-5	TRBJ2-3	NA
ASSQDRDRPQH	TRBV4-3	TRBJ1-5	TRBD1
ASSLAGYGQETQY	TRBV11-2	TRBJ2-5	NA
ASSQGEVGYT	TRBV5-1	TRBJ1-2	NA
ATGQGHSGNTIY	TRBV14	TRBJ1-3	TRBD1
ASSPGAGRGNTIY	TRBV18	TRBJ1-3	NA
ASSAEGGPYYGYT	TRBV9	TRBJ1-2	NA
ASSVPVETEAF	TRBV7-2	TRBJ1-1	NA